This T cell receptor beta chain was retrieved from a study of cytomegalovirus exposure and HLA in healthy donors. The PCR used 60 Vbeta and 13 Jbeta primers. Under the authors' procedure: Later analysis identified some 80 million unique TCR beta chains, 9 million to 13 million shared. Only in-frame clones appear in the TCRdb table, and some are missing; sequencing was by immunoSEQ multiplex PCR. V, J and clone size derive from that table, while D and trimming were established from the DNA sequence. This table has a few hundred thousand clones, about nine tenths appearing once. Germline V gene data show CDR1 as MDHEN and CDR2 as SYDVKM. The CDR3 consists of 19 residues. J lost 2 bases, V lost 2 bases, and 13 bases had no gene match.

The specimen sequenced was PBMCs. V and J are TRBV28 and TRBJ2-2; 8 bases line up with TRBD2. This TCR derives from a girl aged 2 to 10 in good health and CMV-seronegative. The CDR3 nucleotides read TGTGCCAGCAGTTTAATTTATTCTTTGCGGGGGGAAAACACCGGGGAGCTGTTTTTT. It encodes CASSLIYSLRGENTGELFF.